This T cell receptor (beta chain) was observed in a study of blood T cell repertoires in COVID-19. About the study: The study drew acute and convalescent COVID-19 samples from the United States, Italy and Spain. The cDNA or gDNA used as material had been derived from T cells, B-cell-depleted T cells, or PBMCs.

The trim removed 8 bases at V and 3 bases at J, leaving 6 bases unmatched. Germline CDR1 SGHAT, CDR2 FQNNGV. The CDR3 consists of 13 residues. The table came from immunoSEQ multiplex PCR; TCRdb's copy has only in-frame clones and leaves some out. Here the sample spans 200,000 to 250,000 clones, 86% being singletons. The chain uses TRBV11-2 and TRBJ2-7; TRBD2 matches 8 bases. The sequence derives from a woman in her twenties or thirties who had recovered from COVID-19. Sequenced material: peripheral blood. The CDR3 sequence: CASRGGDHYEQYF. The CDR3 nucleotides are TGTGCCAGCCGGGGGGGGGATCACTACGAGCAGTACTTC.